The source of this T cell receptor (beta chain) is a study of T cell changes during pregnancy in multiple sclerosis. Germline-derived CDR1 and CDR2 are SGHTA and FQGTGA. Trimming cost V 10 bases and J 4 bases, with 10 bases left between them. This CDR3 comprises 11 residues. Sequencing was performed with immunoSEQ multiplex PCR; in TCRdb, only in-frame clones are kept and a portion is missing. Among approximately 93,000 clones, around 90% were seen once, and the ten largest hold 1.5% to 2%. The genes are TRBV7-3 and TRBJ1-2; D gene unclear. The TCR originated in a female donor in good health, enrolled as a control in a pregnancy study. The sequences come from peripheral blood, collected in the first trimester of pregnancy. CDR3 bases: TGTGCCATTAGAGAATTCTATGGCTACACCTTC. It translates to CAIREFYGYTF.